This TCR beta chain was identified during a study of shared clonotypes between healthy human individuals. Overall study: Donors had three CD4 naive, three CD4 memory, two CD8 naive and one CD8 memory plate apiece.

Germline lookup yields CDR1 SGHRS and CDR2 YFSETQ. V dropped 2 bases and J dropped 2 bases, with 16 bases sitting between them. There are 17 residues in the CDR3. Those who donated were healthy HIV-negative adults, with no recent acute infections or vaccinations reported. Samples underwent the assay at deep level. In the authors' workflow: Without quality scores, immunoSEQ junctional reads could not be filtered like full-length reads. The protocol was immunoSEQ multiplex PCR, while the TCRdb copy is restricted to in-frame clones and leaves out a portion. D and trimming come from the DNA, and the V and J calls and clone size come from that table. The repertoire consists of 1,500,000 or so clones, with just under 99% occurring once and the leading ten covering over 0.3%.

The sequencing input was naive CD4+ T cells sorted from blood. As for subset: CD45RA+ positively selected. The sequence derives from a man under 40 in good health. The chain recombines TRBV5-1 with TRBJ2-2; D gene unclear. The CDR3 region is CASSFSADPVNTGELFF. DNA of the CDR3: TGCGCCAGCAGCTTTTCTGCGGACCCCGTTAACACCGGGGAGCTGTTTTTT.